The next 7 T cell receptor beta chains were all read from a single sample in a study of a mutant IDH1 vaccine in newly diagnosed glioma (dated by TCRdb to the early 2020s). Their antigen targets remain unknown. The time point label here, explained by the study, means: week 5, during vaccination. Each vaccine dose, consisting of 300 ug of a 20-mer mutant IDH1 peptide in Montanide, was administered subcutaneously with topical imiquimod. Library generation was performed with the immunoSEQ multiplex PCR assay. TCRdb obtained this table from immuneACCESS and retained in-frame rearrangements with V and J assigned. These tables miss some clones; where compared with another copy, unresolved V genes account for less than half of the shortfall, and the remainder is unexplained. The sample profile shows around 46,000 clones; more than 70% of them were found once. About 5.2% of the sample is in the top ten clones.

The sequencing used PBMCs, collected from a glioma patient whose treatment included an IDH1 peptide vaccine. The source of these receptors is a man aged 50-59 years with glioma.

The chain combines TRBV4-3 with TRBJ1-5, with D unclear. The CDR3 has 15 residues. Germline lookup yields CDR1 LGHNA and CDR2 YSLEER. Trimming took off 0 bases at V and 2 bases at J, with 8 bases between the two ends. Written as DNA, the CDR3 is TGCGCCAGCAGCCAAGATTACCGACGCAATCAGCCCCAGCATTTT. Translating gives CASSQDYRRNQPQHF.

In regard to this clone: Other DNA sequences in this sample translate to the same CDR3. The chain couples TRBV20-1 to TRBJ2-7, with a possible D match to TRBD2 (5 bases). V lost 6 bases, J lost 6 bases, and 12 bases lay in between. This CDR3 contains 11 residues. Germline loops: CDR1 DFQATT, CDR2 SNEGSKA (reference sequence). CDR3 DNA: TGCAGTGCGTCGGGGAGCCGCGAGCAGTACTTC. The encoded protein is CSASGSREQYF.

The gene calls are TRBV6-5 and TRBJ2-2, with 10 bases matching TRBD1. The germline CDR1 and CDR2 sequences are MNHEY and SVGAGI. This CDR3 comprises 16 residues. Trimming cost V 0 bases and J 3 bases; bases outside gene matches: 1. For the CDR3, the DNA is TGTGCCAGCAGTTACTCCGGGACAGGGGACACCGGGGAGCTGTTTTTT. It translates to CASSYSGTGDTGELFF.

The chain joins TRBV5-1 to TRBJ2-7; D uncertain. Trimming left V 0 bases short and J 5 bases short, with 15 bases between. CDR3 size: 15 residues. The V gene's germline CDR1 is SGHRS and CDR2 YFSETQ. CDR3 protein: CASSLEGSYLHEQYF. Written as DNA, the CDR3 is TGCGCCAGCAGCTTGGAAGGTTCCTACCTCCACGAGCAGTACTTC.

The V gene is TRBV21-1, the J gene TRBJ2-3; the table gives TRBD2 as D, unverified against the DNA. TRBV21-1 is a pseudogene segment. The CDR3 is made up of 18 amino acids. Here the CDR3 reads CASSKGASGGQRTDTQYF. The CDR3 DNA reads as TGTGCCAGCAGCAAAGGAGCTAGCGGGGGACAACGCACAGATACGCAGTATTTT.

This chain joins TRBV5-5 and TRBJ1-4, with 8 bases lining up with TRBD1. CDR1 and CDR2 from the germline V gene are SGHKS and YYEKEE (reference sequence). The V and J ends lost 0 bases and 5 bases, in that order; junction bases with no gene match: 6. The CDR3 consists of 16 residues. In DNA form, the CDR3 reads TGTGCCAGCAGCTTGGTTGGACAGGGCGGGAATGAAAAACTGTTTTTT. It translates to CASSLVGQGGNEKLFF.

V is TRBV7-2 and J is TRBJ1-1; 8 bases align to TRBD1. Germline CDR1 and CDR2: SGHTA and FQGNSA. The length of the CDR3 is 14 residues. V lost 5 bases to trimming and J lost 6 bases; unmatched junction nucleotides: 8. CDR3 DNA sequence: TGTGCCAGCAGCCCCAGACAGGGGTCGGCTGAAGCTTTCTTT. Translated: CASSPRQGSAEAFF.